The next 30 T cell receptor beta chains were all read from a single sample in a study of blood T cell repertoires in COVID-19. Only in-frame clones appear in the TCRdb table, and some are missing; sequencing was by immunoSEQ multiplex PCR. The data show hundreds of thousands of clones, roughly 87% seen once. Sequencing was done on a sample of peripheral blood. The receptors were sampled from a young man with active or convalescent COVID-19.

The chain uses TRBV5-6 and TRBJ2-7; 9 positions match TRBD1. The CDR3 has 14 residues. Germline CDR1 reads SGHDT; CDR2 reads YYEEEE. With V trimmed by 5 bases and J by 3 bases, 6 bases remained unmatched. CDR3 sequence (DNA): TGTGCCAGCAGTCCGGGACAGGGTCTCTACGAGCAGTACTTC. Residues: CASSPGQGLYEQYF.

The rearrangement joins TRBV7-6 to TRBJ1-1; perhaps TRBD1 as D (6 bases). CDR1 is SGHVS, CDR2 FNYEAQ, per germline. With 5 bases removed from V and 2 bases from J, the gap between germline ends came to 12 bases. The CDR3 consists of 14 residues. CDR3 DNA sequence: TGTGCCAGCAGCCTCAGGGGACTAAACACTGAAGCTTTCTTT. Residues: CASSLRGLNTEAFF.

This chain's CDR3 is CASSLQGPLAKNIQYF. The CDR3 DNA follows: TGTGCCAGCAGCTTACAGGGGCCTTTAGCCAAAAACATTCAGTACTTC. The rearrangement joins TRBV7-8 to TRBJ2-4, with D possibly being TRBD1 (6 bases). Per germline, CDR1 SGHVS and CDR2 FQNEAQ. V lost 2 bases and J lost 0, with 11 bases in between. This CDR3 is built from 16 residues.

The rearrangement uses TRBV7-8 and TRBJ2-7; no definite D call. Germline CDR1 is SGHVS and CDR2 is FQNEAQ. Trimming pared 1 base from V and 7 bases from J, leaving 8 bases between. The CDR3 extends over 12 amino acids. The CDR3 sequence: CASSLDRREQYF. For the CDR3, the DNA is TGTGCCAGCAGCTTAGATCGGCGGGAGCAGTACTTC. The full variable domain, rest sourced from reference TRBV7-8 and TRBJ2-7, is GAGVSQSPRYKVAKRGQDVALRCDPISGHVSLFWYQQALGQGPEFLTYFQNEAQLDKSGLPSDRFFAERPEGSVSTLKIQRTQQEDSAVYLCASSLDRREQYFGPGTRLTVT.

This chain uses TRBV7-6 with TRBJ2-1, with TRBD2 identical over 8 bases. The CDR3 sequence is 16 residues long. The germline V gene encodes CDR1 SGHVS and CDR2 FNYEAQ. V dropped 1 base and J dropped 4; count of bases not matched to a gene: 6. The CDR3 region is CASSLERGHSYNEQFF. DNA for the CDR3: TGTGCCAGCAGCTTAGAGCGGGGGCACAGTTACAATGAGCAGTTCTTC.

V and J are TRBV27 and TRBJ2-7; D might be TRBD2 (7 bases). CDR1 MNHEY and CDR2 SMNVEV come from the germline V gene (reference sequence). This CDR3 has 12 residues. V lost 10 bases to trimming and J lost 2 bases, with 12 bases between them. The chain's CDR3 is CATQGGAYEQYF. The CDR3 nucleotides are TGTGCCACCCAAGGGGGGGCCTACGAGCAGTACTTC.

The chain recombines TRBV2 with TRBJ2-2; D is perhaps TRBD2 (5 bases). The CDR3 length is 16 residues. The germline V gene encodes CDR1 SNHLY and CDR2 FYNNEI. V dropped 3 bases and J dropped 6 bases, with 17 bases sitting between them. CDR3 region: CASSDFRGGGAGELFF. The CDR3 DNA sequence: TGTGCCAGCAGTGATTTCCGTGGTGGAGGTGCCGGGGAGCTGTTTTTT.

The chain uses TRBV27 and TRBJ2-7; D is possibly TRBD2 (6 bases). CDR3 length equals 17 residues. Deletions cut 7 bases from V and 4 bases from J, with 26 bases between. The germline V gene has CDR1 MNHEY and CDR2 SMNVEV (reference sequence). The CDR3 region has the DNA TGTGCCAGCAATCTATACTACCCGGGGGAAGGCGGTTACGAGCAGTACTTC. Translating it yields CASNLYYPGEGGYEQYF.

V usage is TRBV18 and J usage is TRBJ2-6; D might be TRBD1 (6 bases). The germline CDR1 and CDR2 sequences are KGHSH and LQKENI. Trimming pared 3 bases from V and 0 bases from J, leaving 12 bases between. The CDR3 has 17 residues. CDR3 in DNA: TGTGCCAGCTCACCTATAGGACAGCTCTCTGGGGCCAACGTCCTGACTTTC. Translating it yields CASSPIGQLSGANVLTF.

The V gene is TRBV11-2, the J gene TRBJ2-2; D possibly corresponds to TRBD1 (5 bases). Germline V gene lookup returns CDR1 SGHAT and CDR2 FQNNGV. This CDR3 has 14 amino acids. Deletions cut 2 bases from V and 7 bases from J, with 11 bases between. The CDR3 DNA is TGTGCCAGCAGCTTACAGGGTTTATACGGGGAGCTGTTTTTT. Protein: CASSLQGLYGELFF.

This clone was observed a handful of times. This chain connects TRBV27 to TRBJ1-6, with unresolved D. V lost 2 bases to trimming and J lost 10 bases, with 12 bases between them. Germline CDR1 is MNHEY and CDR2 is SMNVEV (reference sequence). This CDR3 contains 14 residues. CDR3 sequence reads: CASSLNPSFSPLHF. DNA of the CDR3: TGTGCCAGCAGTTTAAATCCCTCTTTCTCACCCCTCCACTTT.

This clone is a singleton in its sample. The chain recombines TRBV15 with TRBJ2-1; 9 nucleotides agree with TRBD2. CDR3 length: 14 residues. J gave up 7 bases and V 8 bases, and 9 bases lay outside the gene matches. Germline V gene lookup returns CDR1 LNHNV and CDR2 YYDKDF (reference sequence). The CDR3 nucleotides are TGTGCCACCTTCGCTAGCGGGAAAGCTAATGAGCAGTTCTTC. This gives the protein CATFASGKANEQFF.

This clone was seen only once. This chain connects TRBV3-1 (or the pseudogene TRBV3-2) to TRBJ2-1; no firm D call. The CDR3 consists of 15 residues. Trimming cost V 4 bases and J 2 bases, with 12 bases left between them. CDR1 is LGHDT and CDR2 is YNNKEL in the germline V gene (reference sequence). The CDR3 loop reads CASSPKNFPYNEQFF. Written as DNA, the CDR3 is TGTGCCAGCAGCCCCAAGAACTTTCCCTACAATGAGCAGTTCTTC.

V is TRBV18 and J is TRBJ1-3, with 12 bases that match TRBD1. Germline V gene data show CDR1 as KGHSH and CDR2 as LQKENI. V shed 6 bases and J 1 base; nucleotides not matched to a gene: 7. The CDR3 spans 17 residues. CDR3 sequence reads: CASSGTGGIRSGNTIYF. As DNA, the CDR3 is TGTGCCAGCTCCGGGACAGGGGGCATTCGGTCTGGAAACACCATATATTTT. Supplemented by reference TRBV18 and TRBJ1-3, the full variable domain reads NAGVMQNPRHLVRRRGQEARLRCSPMKGHSHVYWYRQLPEEGLKFMVYLQKENIIDESGMPKERFSAEFPKEGPSILRIQQVVRGDSAAYFCASSGTGGIRSGNTIYFGEGSWLTVV.

J is TRBJ2-5 and V is TRBV6-6, with 12 nucleotides matching TRBD2. The germline V gene has CDR1 MNHNY and CDR2 SVGAGI (reference sequence). J lost 4 bases, V lost 7 bases, and 7 bases had no gene match. The CDR3 length is 15 residues. CDR3 coding DNA: TGTGCCAGCACCCTAGCGGGAGGGGTTGGAGAGACCCAGTACTTC. Translation gives CASTLAGGVGETQYF.

DNA for the CDR3: TGTGCCAGCAGCGCCCCGGGACTAATCGAAACCCAGTACTTC. Amino acids: CASSAPGLIETQYF. This chain connects TRBV7-9 to TRBJ2-5, with 7 bases lining up with TRBD2. The V gene's germline CDR1 is SEHNR and CDR2 FQNEAQ (reference sequence). The CDR3 sequence is 14 residues long. The V and J ends lost 5 bases and 8 bases, in that order; junction bases with no gene match: 11.

The rearrangement uses TRBV28 and TRBJ2-1; 11 bases line up with TRBD2. The CDR3 spans 16 residues. Germline lookup yields CDR1 MDHEN and CDR2 SYDVKM. The junction had 16 bases not matched to a gene; V was cut back by 2 bases and J by 16 bases. The CDR3 protein is CASSLKVGLAGTTGFF. The CDR3 DNA sequence: TGTGCCAGCAGTTTAAAGGTTGGACTAGCGGGCACGACAGGTTTCTTC.

V usage is TRBV5-1 and J usage is TRBJ1-2; the match to TRBD1 covers 7 bases. In germline, CDR1 is SGHRS, CDR2 YFSETQ. V was clipped by 7 bases and J by 9 bases; unmatched bases: 12. This CDR3 spans 13 amino acids. The CDR3 DNA reads as TGCGCCAGCCGTCAGGGGGAAAGAATCAGCTACACCTTC. Protein: CASRQGERISYTF.

The V call is TRBV20-1, the J call TRBJ2-1; 8 nucleotides match TRBD2. This CDR3 has 11 residues. CDR1 and CDR2 (germline): DFQATT, SNEGSKA (reference sequence). The V gene end was trimmed by 1 base and the J gene end by 15 bases; junction bases not matched to a gene: 5. CDR3 sequence reads: CSARAAGGPFF. CDR3 sequence (DNA): TGCAGTGCTAGAGCCGCGGGGGGTCCGTTCTTC.

CDR3 in DNA: TGTGCCAGTAGTACCCGACTGGCAAGCTCCTACGAGCAGTACTTC. Translating it yields CASSTRLASSYEQYF. This chain joins TRBV19 and TRBJ2-7; D is undetermined. CDR1 and CDR2 from the germline V gene are LNHDA and SQIVND (reference sequence). V lost 4 bases, J lost 0 bases, and 13 bases lay in between. The CDR3 extends over 15 amino acids.

This chain connects TRBV7-9 to TRBJ2-2; the D is unclear. Germline V gene lookup returns CDR1 SEHNR and CDR2 FQNEAQ (reference sequence). The V gene lost 5 bases and the J gene lost 9 bases, with 7 bases spanning the gap. The CDR3 extends over 11 amino acids. In nucleotides, the CDR3 is TGTGCCAGCAGCAAAGCCAGGGAGCTGTTTTTT. Residues: CASSKARELFF. The full variable domain, rest sourced from reference TRBV7-9 and TRBJ2-2, is DTGVSQNPRHKITKRGQNVTFRCDPISEHNRLYWYRQTLGQGPEFLTYFQNEAQLEKSRLLSDRFSAERPKGSFSTLEIQRTEQGDSAMYLCASSKARELFFGEGSRLTVL.

This chain links TRBV15 with TRBJ2-2, with TRBD1 as a possible D gene (6 bases). CDR1 and CDR2 (germline): LNHNV, YYDKDF (reference sequence). This CDR3 is built from 14 residues. The V gene lost 0 bases and the J gene lost 6 bases, with 8 bases spanning the gap. The CDR3 DNA reads TGTGCCACCAGCAGAGACCGGACAGCCGGGGAGCTGTTTTTT. It translates to CATSRDRTAGELFF.

The rearrangement uses TRBV6-5 and TRBJ1-2, with 9 bases aligning to TRBD1. The CDR3 extends over 15 amino acids. Per germline, CDR1 MNHEY and CDR2 SVGAGI. V lost 6 bases, J lost 3 bases, and 8 bases stayed unmatched. The CDR3 DNA follows: TGTGCCAGCAGCAACGCACAGGGGGCGTACTATGGCTACACCTTC. It is translated as CASSNAQGAYYGYTF.

The chain uses TRBV14 and TRBJ2-7, with D possibly TRBD2 on 6 matching bases. The CDR3 is 14 amino acids. Looked up from germline, CDR1 is SGHDN and CDR2 is FVKESK. Trimming left V 1 base short and J 1 base short, with 8 bases between. In DNA form, the CDR3 reads TGTGCCAGCAGCCAAGCGGGACTTTCCTACGAGCAGTACTTC. Amino acid sequence: CASSQAGLSYEQYF.

The V gene is TRBV6-2 or TRBV6-3, the J gene TRBJ1-1; D gene ambiguous. Looked up from germline, CDR1 is MNHEY and CDR2 is SVGEGT. V was clipped by 5 bases and J by 6 bases, with 16 bases between them. The CDR3 runs 14 residues. The CDR3 is CASSTVEGAPEAFF. CDR3 DNA sequence: TGTGCCAGCAGTACGGTGGAGGGAGCCCCTGAAGCTTTCTTT.

As concerns this clone: The sample contains more than one DNA sequence encoding this CDR3. V gene TRBV5-1 combines with J gene TRBJ1-4; 7 bases are a match to TRBD1. Trimming removed 2 bases from V and 5 bases from J; junction bases left unmatched: 6. CDR3 size: 15 residues. Germline values: CDR1 SGHRS, CDR2 YFSETQ. CDR3 loop: CASSLTGTVNEKLFF. CDR3 DNA sequence: TGCGCCAGCAGCTTAACCGGGACAGTCAATGAAAAACTGTTTTTT.

In its sample, this clone was seen once. The genes are TRBV24-1 and TRBJ2-7; D gene uncertain. The V and J ends lost 5 bases and 6 bases respectively, with 13 bases between them. The CDR3 sequence is 13 residues long. Germline assignment: CDR1 KGHDR and CDR2 SFDVKD. The CDR3: CATSVAGSSEQYF. The CDR3 DNA follows: TGTGCCACCAGTGTGGCAGGATCATCCGAGCAGTACTTC.

The chain couples TRBV5-5 to TRBJ2-4; 11 bases line up with TRBD1. This CDR3 has 17 amino acids. The germline CDR1 and CDR2 sequences are SGHKS and YYEKEE (reference sequence). V shed 4 bases, J shed 2 bases, and the junction held 8 bases outside the gene matches. CDR3 loop: CASSPSRDRGSKNIQYF. Written as DNA, the CDR3 is TGTGCCAGCAGCCCGTCCCGGGACAGGGGGTCCAAAAACATTCAGTACTTC.

For this clone: One end of the junction is discordant with germline, which a read error may explain. This rearrangement joins TRBV2 to TRBJ2-7; TRBD2 matches at 7 bases. Germline V gene lookup returns CDR1 SNHLY and CDR2 FYNNEI. The CDR3 spans 16 residues. The CDR3 DNA reads TGTGCCAGCAGTAAAGCCCGGGACTACCTCTCCTACGAGCAGTACTTC. It is translated as CASSKARDYLSYEQYF. The full variable domain, with the rest looked up from reference TRBV2 and TRBJ2-7, is EPEVTQTPSHQVTQMGQEVILRCVPISNHLYFYWYRQILGQKVEFLVSFYNNEISEKSEIFDDQFSVERPDGSNFTLKIRSTKLEDSAMYFCASSKARDYLSYEQYFGPGTRLTVT.

The J gene is TRBJ2-7, the V gene TRBV5-1, with a possible D match to TRBD1 (5 bases). Germline CDR1 and CDR2: SGHRS and YFSETQ. V lost 3 bases to trimming and J lost 0 bases, with 7 bases between them. This CDR3 has 13 amino acids. DNA for the CDR3: TGCGCCAGCAGCTCGACAGACTCCTACGAGCAGTACTTC. It specifies CASSSTDSYEQYF.